The 14 T cell receptor beta chains below come from one sample, sequenced in a study of blood T cells in healthy people across ages. A second 7 to 11 cycle PCR used barcoded and J-beta primers. MiXCR, applied by TCRdb to the 5' RACE reads, yields one record per CDR3 protein. The sample records around 1.5 million distinct CDR3 sequences, 40% to 50% being singletons. The sequencing input was blood. All receptors come from a woman between 18 and 29 years old in good health.

This clonotype appeared a few times. The chain uses TRBV5-1 and TRBJ2-1; D is possibly TRBD1 or TRBD2 (5 bases each). Trimming cost V 0 bases and J 4 bases, with 8 bases left between them. This CDR3 is 14 amino acids long. Germline assignment: CDR1 SGHRS and CDR2 YFSETQ. The CDR3: CASSLGDEYNEQFF. The CDR3 coding sequence is TGCGCCAGCAGCTTGGGGGACGAGTACAATGAGCAGTTCTTC.

This chain connects TRBV7-6 to TRBJ2-3, with 8 bases fitting TRBD2. With 3 bases clipped from V and 0 bases from J, the junction kept 8 bases outside the gene matches. Germline CDR1 reads SGHVS; CDR2 reads FNYEAQ. CDR3 length: 17 residues. The CDR3 nucleotides are TGTGCCAGCAGCTTCCCGGCTAGCGGGCTTAGCACAGATACGCAGTATTTT. It is translated as CASSFPASGLSTDTQYF.

The J gene is TRBJ2-7, the V gene TRBV29-1, with 8 bases aligning to TRBD2. The CDR3 has 15 amino acids. Looked up from germline, CDR1 is SQVTM and CDR2 is ANQGSEA. V was clipped by 7 bases and J by 7 bases; unmatched bases: 18. The CDR3 DNA reads TGCAGCGGAAAGCCTCGACTAGCGTACCACAATGAGCAGTACTTC. Protein product: CSGKPRLAYHNEQYF.

J is TRBJ2-7 and V is TRBV6-5; possibly TRBD2 for D (5 bases). This CDR3 region has 16 residues. Germline lookup yields CDR1 MNHEY and CDR2 SVGAGI. V was pared by 6 bases and J by 9 bases, with 27 bases between. CDR3 loop: CASRPVARLVPTRQYF. CDR3 bases: TGTGCCAGCAGACCCGTAGCGAGACTTGTACCTACGAGGCAGTACTTC.

With respect to this clonotype: At one end, the junction sequence differs from germline, possibly due to a read error. V gene TRBV12-3 or TRBV12-4 combines with J gene TRBJ2-3; perhaps TRBD2 as D (6 bases). The CDR3 is 13 amino acids. This chain's CDR3 is CASSLAWADTQYF. CDR3 sequence (DNA): TGTGCCAGCAGTCTAGCGTGGGCAGATACGCAGTATTTT.

This CDR3 is CASMEGEIMETQYF. The CDR3 bases are TGCGCCAGCATGGAGGGGGAAATCATGGAGACCCAGTACTTC. This chain connects TRBV5-1 to TRBJ2-5; either TRBD1 or TRBD2 may supply D (6 bases each). From germline, CDR1 is SGHRS and CDR2 YFSETQ. This CDR3 contains 14 residues. V lost 6 bases and J 5 bases, leaving 17 bases between the germline ends.

This clonotype was seen a handful of times. V usage is TRBV5-1 and J usage is TRBJ1-5, with 7 bases lining up with TRBD1. Germline CDR1 reads SGHRS; CDR2 reads YFSETQ. The CDR3 covers 14 residues. Trimming at V came to 4 bases and at J to 6 bases, leaving 7 bases not matched to a gene. The chain's CDR3 is CASSPSAGGQPQHF. As DNA, the CDR3 is TGCGCCAGCAGCCCCTCTGCAGGGGGTCAGCCCCAGCATTTT. Full variable domain (rest looked up from reference TRBV5-1 and TRBJ1-5): KAGVTQTPRYLIKTRGQQVTLSCSPISGHRSVSWYQQTPGQGLQFLFEYFSETQRNKGNFPGRFSGRQFSNSRSEMNVSTLELGDSALYLCASSPSAGGQPQHFGDGTRLSIL.

This clonotype was observed a handful of times. For the CDR3, the DNA is TGCGCCAGCAGCCCGGGACAGGGTTACACTGAAGCTTTCTTT. Translation gives CASSPGQGYTEAFF. The chain uses TRBV4-1 and TRBJ1-1; 9 nucleotides match TRBD1. Trimming at V came to 4 bases and at J to 3 bases, leaving 3 bases not matched to a gene. Per germline, CDR1 MGHRA and CDR2 YSYEKL. The CDR3 sequence is 14 residues long.

This chain connects TRBV11-2 to TRBJ1-1; no reliable D call. V was trimmed by 3 bases and J by 4 bases, leaving 9 bases between them. This CDR3 comprises 13 residues. Germline lookup yields CDR1 SGHAT and CDR2 FQNNGV. CDR3 coding DNA: TGTGCCAGCAGCTTGTTACAGCTCACTGAAGCTTTCTTT. Translating it yields CASSLLQLTEAFF.

The chain has TRBV12-3 or TRBV12-4 and TRBJ2-3; the D gene is possibly TRBD2 (5 bases). This CDR3 region has 16 residues. Trimming took off 6 bases at V and 6 bases at J, with 22 bases between the two ends. For the CDR3, the DNA is TGTGCCAGCAGCCTAATAGCGTGGCCTCGAGGGGATACGCAGTATTTT. Translating gives CASSLIAWPRGDTQYF.

The chain links TRBV20-1 to TRBJ2-7; weak D call: TRBD1 (6 bases). The CDR3 has 13 amino acids. V shed 4 bases and J shed 3 bases, with 13 bases lying between them. CDR1 and CDR2 from the germline V gene are DFQATT and SNEGSKA (reference sequence). This CDR3 reads CSATGATDYEQYF. The CDR3 nucleotides read TGCAGTGCTACAGGGGCCACCGACTACGAGCAGTACTTC.

The rearrangement links TRBV6-1 to TRBJ2-3; TRBD2 matches 9 bases. Losses at the gene ends were 7 bases for V and 2 bases for J; bases not matched to a gene: 10. The CDR3 has 16 residues. Germline V gene sequence: CDR1 MNHNS, CDR2 SASEGT. Written as DNA, the CDR3 is TGTGCCAGCACCGCAGAGCGGGGGGTGCCCACAGATACGCAGTATTTT. This sequence encodes CASTAERGVPTDTQYF.

Remarks on this clonotype: A read error may produce the germline difference seen at one junction end. J is TRBJ1-1 and V is TRBV28, with 7 bases identical to TRBD1. Per germline, CDR1 MDHEN and CDR2 SYDVKM. There are 13 residues in the CDR3. The CDR3 coding sequence is TGTGCCGGCAGTAGGGACAGCCAAATCGAAGCTTTCTTT. This encodes CAGSRDSQIEAFF.

This clonotype was picked up a small number of times. The V call is TRBV6-6, the J call TRBJ2-7, with D hard to call. Germline V gene sequence: CDR1 MNHNY, CDR2 SVGAGI (reference sequence). V dropped 6 bases and J dropped 2 bases, with 8 bases sitting between them. The CDR3 sequence is 12 residues long. The CDR3 nucleotides are TGTGCCAGCAGGAAGAGAGCCTACGAGCAGTACTTC. It is translated as CASRKRAYEQYF.